The 28 T cell receptor beta chains given below trace back to one sample, sequenced in a study of T cell responses to AZD1222 COVID-19 vaccine. Here immunoSEQ multiplex PCR was the method, and the copy in TCRdb shows in-frame clones only, minus some. The repertoire holds more than 70,000 clones, with around 85% as singletons. The material was peripheral blood, obtained on day 0 of AZD1222 vaccination. The origin of the receptors is an adult in good health.

The chain has TRBV19 and TRBJ2-2; 12 nucleotides match TRBD1. CDR1 is LNHDA and CDR2 is SQIVND in the germline V gene (reference sequence). This CDR3 comprises 16 residues. The V and J ends lost 9 bases and 6 bases, in that order; junction bases with no gene match: 11. Written as DNA, the CDR3 is TGTGCCAGCGGAACGGGACAGGGGGCTCTTGCCGGGGAGCTGTTTTTT. As protein: CASGTGQGALAGELFF.

The rearrangement joins TRBV3-1 (or the pseudogene TRBV3-2) to TRBJ2-1; 8 positions agree with TRBD2. V shed 8 bases, J shed 0 bases, and the junction held 6 bases outside the gene matches. CDR1 and CDR2 (germline): LGHDT, YNNKEL (reference sequence). This CDR3 region has 15 residues. As DNA, the CDR3 is TGTGCCAGCGCCACGGGAGGGAGCTCCTACAATGAGCAGTTCTTC. Translated, it gives CASATGGSSYNEQFF.

Concerning this clone: The junction does not match germline at one end; this may be a read error. CDR3 bases: TGTGCCAGCAGCGAGGGGGTGACAGGGTGGGATTTT. This translates into CASSEGVTGWDF. The chain uses TRBV2 and TRBJ1-5, with 7 bases identical to TRBD1. Germline CDR1 is SNHLY and CDR2 is FYNNEI. The CDR3 is made up of 12 amino acids. The whole variable domain, remainder taken from reference TRBV2 and TRBJ1-5, is EPEVTQTPSHQVTQMGQEVILRCVPISNHLYFYWYRQILGQKVEFLVSFYNNEISEKSEIFDDQFSVERPDGSNFTLKIRSTKLEDSAMYFCASSEGVTGWDFGDGTRLSIL.

CDR3: CSVEGGLAVTDTQYF. DNA for the CDR3: TGCAGCGTTGAGGGAGGGCTAGCGGTAACAGATACGCAGTATTTT. V and J are TRBV29-1 and TRBJ2-3, with 7 bases that match TRBD2. Germline V gene lookup returns CDR1 SQVTM and CDR2 ANQGSEA. After removal of 3 bases from V and 3 bases from J, the junction contained 9 bases not matched to a gene. The CDR3 spans 15 residues.

The chain carries TRBV24-1 and TRBJ2-7; TRBD1 agrees at 8 bases. This CDR3 contains 14 residues. J gave up 4 bases and V 6 bases, and 7 bases lay outside the gene matches. The V gene's germline CDR1 is KGHDR and CDR2 SFDVKD. This CDR3 reads CATSPDRGGYEQYF. CDR3 nucleotide sequence: TGTGCCACCAGTCCCGACAGGGGTGGTTACGAGCAGTACTTC.

The chain links TRBV24-1 to TRBJ2-1, with 8 bases fitting TRBD1. The J segment lost 5 bases and the V segment lost 4 bases, leaving 12 bases of the junction unmatched. This CDR3 has 17 amino acids. Germline lookup yields CDR1 KGHDR and CDR2 SFDVKD. DNA of the CDR3: TGTGCCACCAGTGACGTCACCCGGGACAGGAGGGACAATGAGCAGTTCTTC. It is translated as CATSDVTRDRRDNEQFF.

V gene TRBV9 combines with J gene TRBJ1-6; D may be TRBD1 (5 bases). V lost 3 bases to trimming and J lost 8 bases, with 15 bases between them. The CDR3 is 15 residues long. The germline V gene has CDR1 SGDLS and CDR2 YYNGEE. In DNA form, the CDR3 reads TGTGCCAGCAGCGGGACAACCGGGGACTATTCACCCCTCCACTTT. It encodes CASSGTTGDYSPLHF.

The CDR3 is CASSPSGTLRETQYF. CDR3 DNA sequence: TGCGCCAGCAGCCCCTCTGGGACCCTTCGGGAGACCCAGTACTTC. The chain is built from TRBV5-1 and TRBJ2-5; possibly TRBD1 or TRBD2 for D (5 bases each). Germline V gene lookup returns CDR1 SGHRS and CDR2 YFSETQ. V dropped 4 bases and J dropped 5 bases, with 18 bases sitting between them. The CDR3 has 15 amino acids.

This chain links TRBV28 with TRBJ2-3; 7 nucleotides agree with TRBD2. J was trimmed by 4 bases and V by 11 bases; bases with no gene match: 9. The CDR3 is 13 residues long. In germline, CDR1 is MDHEN, CDR2 SYDVKM. The CDR3 loop reads CALRAGVPDTQYF. The CDR3 coding sequence is TGTGCCCTACGGGCGGGAGTCCCAGATACGCAGTATTTT.

This rearrangement joins TRBV7-9 to TRBJ1-5, with a possible D match to TRBD1 (5 bases). The germline CDR1 and CDR2 sequences are SEHNR and FQNEAQ (reference sequence). The length of the CDR3 is 16 residues. The V end was cut by 7 bases, the J end by 7 bases, with 23 bases between. This CDR3 reads CASTHRRGAKRQPQHF. CDR3 bases: TGTGCCAGCACCCATCGTAGAGGGGCGAAAAGGCAGCCCCAGCATTTT. Full variable domain (missing parts from reference TRBV7-9 and TRBJ1-5): DTGVSQNPRHKITKRGQNVTFRCDPISEHNRLYWYRQTLGQGPEFLTYFQNEAQLEKSRLLSDRFSAERPKGSFSTLEIQRTEQGDSAMYLCASTHRRGAKRQPQHFGDGTRLSIL.

The J gene is TRBJ2-7, the V gene TRBV28; D is tentatively TRBD1 or TRBD2 (6 bases each). V lost 5 bases to trimming and J lost 1 base, with 15 bases between them. CDR3 length equals 15 residues. Germline CDR1 is MDHEN and CDR2 is SYDVKM. CDR3 sequence reads: CASSPQGRGSYEQYF. In DNA form, the CDR3 reads TGTGCCAGCAGTCCGCAGGGGCGGGGTTCCTACGAGCAGTACTTC.

This rearrangement joins TRBV15 to TRBJ1-2; D possibly corresponds to TRBD1 (5 bases). With 2 bases removed from V and 4 bases from J, the gap between germline ends came to 11 bases. The CDR3 runs 14 residues. In germline, CDR1 is LNHNV, CDR2 YYDKDF (reference sequence). CDR3 nucleotide sequence: TGTGCCACCAGCAGACCCAGGGATATCTATGGCTACACCTTC. It is translated as CATSRPRDIYGYTF.

The rearrangement joins TRBV19 to TRBJ2-7, with D perhaps matching TRBD1 (6 bases). There are 14 residues in the CDR3. Trimming took off 10 bases at V and 3 bases at J, with 19 bases between the two ends. CDR1 and CDR2 from the germline V gene are LNHDA and SQIVND (reference sequence). The CDR3 DNA is TGTGCCACCTCCCACCAGGGGAATTTCTACGAGCAGTACTTC. Amino acids: CATSHQGNFYEQYF. The entire variable domain, with the rest obtained from reference TRBV19 and TRBJ2-7, is as follows: DGGITQSPKYLFRKEGQNVTLSCEQNLNHDAMYWYRQDPGQGLRLIYYSQIVNDFQKGDIAEGYSVSREKKESFPLTVTSAQKNPTAFYLCATSHQGNFYEQYFGPGTRLTVT.

V is TRBV29-1 and J is TRBJ1-2; 8 nucleotides align to TRBD1. Germline lookup yields CDR1 SQVTM and CDR2 ANQGSEA. The CDR3 spans 14 residues. The ends lost 4 bases at V and 7 bases at J; junction bases unmatched: 11. Here the CDR3 DNA reads TGCAGCGTTGGAGGACAGGGATCTGTCATTGGCTACACCTTC. Translating it yields CSVGGQGSVIGYTF.

The rearrangement links TRBV27 to TRBJ1-5, with 9 bases that match TRBD1. The J segment lost 6 bases and the V segment lost 8 bases, leaving 11 bases of the junction unmatched. CDR3 length: 15 residues. Germline V lookup: CDR1 MNHEY, CDR2 SMNVEV (reference sequence). Written as DNA, the CDR3 is TGTGCCAGCGCCGGGACAGGGTTCTATGGTCAGCCCCAGCATTTT. As protein: CASAGTGFYGQPQHF.

The chain employs TRBV18 and TRBJ1-2, with D unresolved. The CDR3 totals 14 residues. Germline lookup yields CDR1 KGHSH and CDR2 LQKENI. The V end lost 3 bases, the J end lost 2 bases, and 10 bases lay between the germline ends. CDR3 coding DNA: TGTGCCAGCTCACCTCCCTCCGAGAACTATGGCTACACCTTC. Its translation is CASSPPSENYGYTF. Combining the CDR3 with reference TRBV18 and TRBJ1-2 gives the whole variable domain NAGVMQNPRHLVRRRGQEARLRCSPMKGHSHVYWYRQLPEEGLKFMVYLQKENIIDESGMPKERFSAEFPKEGPSILRIQQVVRGDSAAYFCASSPPSENYGYTFGSGTRLTVV.

J is TRBJ2-1 and V is TRBV7-9; 7 nucleotides line up with TRBD2. The V gene end was trimmed by 5 bases and the J gene end by 1 base; junction bases not matched to a gene: 2. Germline V gene data show CDR1 as SEHNR and CDR2 as FQNEAQ (reference sequence). This CDR3 has 14 residues. DNA of the CDR3: TGTGCCAGCAGCCCCGGGAGGTCCTACAATGAGCAGTTCTTC. It is translated as CASSPGRSYNEQFF. The whole variable domain, filled in from reference TRBV7-9 and TRBJ2-1, reads DTGVSQNPRHKITKRGQNVTFRCDPISEHNRLYWYRQTLGQGPEFLTYFQNEAQLEKSRLLSDRFSAERPKGSFSTLEIQRTEQGDSAMYLCASSPGRSYNEQFFGPGTRLTVL.

The chain joins TRBV11-3 to TRBJ1-6; 8 nucleotides match TRBD1. With 7 bases clipped from V and 9 bases from J, the junction kept 5 bases outside the gene matches. CDR3 size: 13 residues. Germline loops: CDR1 SGHNT, CDR2 YENEEA. DNA for the CDR3: TGTGCCAGCACAGGGGGCAAAGGTTCACCCCTCCACTTT. Translated: CASTGGKGSPLHF. The entire variable domain, with the rest obtained from reference TRBV11-3 and TRBJ1-6, is as follows: EAGVVQSPRYKIIEKKQPVAFWCNPISGHNTLYWYLQNLGQGPELLIRYENEEAVDDSQLPKDRFSAERLKGVDSTLKIQPAELGDSAVYLCASTGGKGSPLHFGNGTRLTVT.

The count of this clone is one. The V gene is TRBV7-3, the J gene TRBJ2-1, with D maybe TRBD2 (6 bases). Trimming removed 5 bases at V and 5 bases at J, with 19 bases between. CDR3 length equals 16 residues. CDR1 SGHTA and CDR2 FQGTGA come from the germline V gene. CDR3 in DNA: TGTGCCAGCAGCCCGATATTTACGGGGGAAAACAATGAGCAGTTCTTC. Translation: CASSPIFTGENNEQFF.

This clone was observed once. The DNA for the CDR3 is TGTGCCAGCAGCCTCCCCCTTCGACAGTCCCCCCGTGGGGCCAACGTCCTGACTTTC. Its protein product is CASSLPLRQSPRGANVLTF. The chain links TRBV7-9 to TRBJ2-6, with D perhaps matching TRBD1 (5 bases). Germline lookup yields CDR1 SEHNR and CDR2 FQNEAQ (reference sequence). There are 19 residues in the CDR3. The V end was cut by 5 bases, the J end by 3 bases, with 23 bases between.

The chain is built from TRBV5-4 and TRBJ2-1; D is ambiguous. Germline CDR1 reads SGHNT; CDR2 reads YYREEE (reference sequence). Trimming pared 1 base from V and 10 bases from J, leaving 12 bases between. The CDR3 is made up of 13 amino acids. Written as DNA, the CDR3 is TGTGCCAGCAGCTTGAGTCGGGCACTGGAGCAGTTCTTC. It is translated as CASSLSRALEQFF.

The V and J genes are TRBV6-5 and TRBJ2-7, with 8 nucleotides matching TRBD2. Germline CDR1 is MNHEY and CDR2 is SVGAGI. The trim removed 8 bases at V and 2 bases at J, leaving 2 bases unmatched. CDR3 length: 12 amino acids. The CDR3 spells CASRGGPYEQYF. The CDR3 region has the DNA TGTGCCAGCCGGGGGGGCCCCTACGAGCAGTACTTC.

This clone was detected only a few times. V gene TRBV18 combines with J gene TRBJ1-2; 7 bases map to TRBD1. The CDR3 has 14 amino acids. J lost 3 bases, V lost 1 base, and 2 bases had no gene match. CDR1 is KGHSH and CDR2 is LQKENI in the germline V gene. CDR3 region: CASSPLGGDYGYTF. CDR3 DNA: TGTGCCAGCTCACCACTAGGGGGCGACTATGGCTACACCTTC.

The chain carries TRBV30 and TRBJ2-7; D is possibly TRBD2 (5 bases). Trimming stripped 2 bases from V and 3 bases from J, with 14 bases between. CDR1 is GTSNPN and CDR2 is SVGIG in the germline V gene (reference sequence). The CDR3 is made up of 14 amino acids. CDR3 residues: CAWSIKGEVYEQYF. The CDR3 bases are TGTGCCTGGAGTATCAAGGGAGAAGTCTACGAGCAGTACTTC.

This sequence joins TRBV14 and TRBJ1-6, with 9 bases identical to TRBD1. CDR3 length: 15 amino acids. V lost 6 bases and J lost 9; bases outside the gene matches: 9. In germline, CDR1 is SGHDN, CDR2 FVKESK. CDR3 nucleotides: TGTGCCAGCAGGCGTTCCGGGACAGGGAGTTCACCCCTCCACTTT. Translating it yields CASRRSGTGSSPLHF.

This clone was observed once. The V call is TRBV28, the J call TRBJ2-7, with TRBD2 matching over 7 bases. With 8 bases clipped from V and 3 bases from J, the junction kept 10 bases outside the gene matches. Germline assignment: CDR1 MDHEN and CDR2 SYDVKM. The CDR3 sequence is 14 residues long. The CDR3, as DNA: TGTGCCAGCCTACGGGAGCGGGGAGGCTACGAGCAGTACTTC. Amino acids: CASLRERGGYEQYF.

This clone has only one observation. This sequence joins TRBV7-9 and TRBJ2-1; TRBD2 matches 14 bases. The CDR3 totals 18 residues. Germline loops: CDR1 SEHNR, CDR2 FQNEAQ (reference sequence). Unmatched junction bases numbered 14, after V lost 4 bases and J lost 9 bases. This CDR3 reads CASSSNFPGLAGVGEQFF. CDR3 nucleotide sequence: TGTGCCAGCAGCTCAAATTTTCCGGGACTAGCGGGAGTGGGTGAGCAGTTCTTC.

This clone was recorded a few times. CDR3 sequence (DNA): TGTGCCAGCTGCTTAGGACAGAACAATTCACCCCTCCACTTT. Its protein is CASCLGQNNSPLHF. The V gene is TRBV4-2, the J gene TRBJ1-6; D is possibly TRBD1 (6 bases). Germline lookup yields CDR1 LGHNA and CDR2 YNFKEQ. The V and J ends lost 8 bases and 7 bases respectively, with 15 bases between them. The CDR3 is 14 amino acids.